The T cell receptor (beta chain) described here comes from a study of glioma-infiltrating T cells. Whole-study results and caveats: Non-neoplastic patients had below-expected tissue-blood divergence, while all gliomas exceeded expectation. CDR3 overlap between tissue and blood was very small.

This clonotype was recorded at least ten times. Its antigen is currently unknown. Per the germline V gene, CDR1 is MNHEY and CDR2 is SMNVEV (reference sequence). The length of the CDR3 is 14 residues. Trimming took 1 base from V and 4 from J, leaving 9 bases between them. TCR alpha and beta CDR3 regions were amplified from RNA using iRepertoire nested multiplex PCR. One-step reverse transcription and amplification started from about 100-400 ng of tissue mRNA or PBMC total RNA. TCRdb redid the calling of the multiplex PCR reads with MiXCR, one entry per CDR3 protein. The sample has about 93,000 distinct CDR3 sequences; roughly 40% are singletons.

The clonotype originates from a human donor with low-grade glioma or glioblastoma, undergoing nonglioma brain surgery, or in good health (not recorded which). The chain couples TRBV27 to TRBJ2-3; D may be TRBD2 (5 bases). Input material: glioma tissue, nonneoplastic brain tissue, or PBMCs (not recorded which). CDR3 sequence reads: CASSLFRGSDTQYF. The CDR3 DNA reads as TGTGCCAGCAGTTTATTTCGGGGTTCAGATACGCAGTATTTT.